What follows are 21 T cell receptor beta chains derived from one specimen sequenced in a study of CXCR3-negative and CXCR3-positive naive CD8 T cells. With UMI labels, 5' RACE was used to prepare the TRB cDNA libraries. TCRdb reprocessed the 5' RACE reads and stores each CDR3 protein as one record, lacking DNA. Its clone listing holds more than 65,000 distinct CDR3 sequences. Sequencing was performed on naive CXCR3- CD8+ T cells from blood. Specified subset: CD45RO-CCR7+CD27+CD95- naive CD8+ T cells lacking CXCR3 (TNR3-). These receptors were taken from a human donor in good health. Some clones in this sample may be carry-over from other donors' samples.

The V and J genes are TRBV7-3 and TRBJ1-1; the TRBD1 assignment by TCRdb is unverifiable without DNA. Germline loops: CDR1 SGHTA, CDR2 FQGTGA. The CDR3 spans 14 residues. The CDR3 is CASSPTGADTEAFF.

The V call is TRBV29-1, the J call TRBJ2-5; the TCRdb D gene call, TRBD1, has no DNA to confirm it. The CDR3 length is 14 residues. Germline V gene data show CDR1 as SQVTM and CDR2 as ANQGSEA. The CDR3 spells CSVEERGNLETQYF.

The rearrangement joins TRBV7-9 to TRBJ2-4. The CDR3 runs 12 residues. Germline CDR1 and CDR2: SEHNR and FQNEAQ (reference sequence). The CDR3: CASSLGVNIQYF.

This chain uses TRBV24-1 with TRBJ1-1; TCRdb indicates TRBD1, and absent DNA this call remains unverified. The CDR3 covers 14 residues. Germline CDR1 and CDR2: KGHDR and SFDVKD. The CDR3 reads CATSATGLNTEAFF.

The V call is TRBV7-2, the J call TRBJ2-3. The CDR3 length is 14 residues. The germline V gene encodes CDR1 SGHTA and CDR2 FQGNSA. CDR3 amino acids: CASSLGLGTDTQYF.

The rearrangement joins TRBV20-1 to TRBJ2-7; the TCRdb call, TRBD1, lacks DNA for checking. This CDR3 comprises 15 residues. Germline CDR1 is DFQATT and CDR2 is SNEGSKA (reference sequence). The CDR3: CSARAPGTDIYEQYF.

The chain combines TRBV12-3 or TRBV12-4 with TRBJ2-7. This CDR3 region has 13 residues. This CDR3 reads CASSFGYSYEQYF.

The chain links TRBV5-1 to TRBJ1-1; TCRdb picks TRBD1, but there is no DNA to check that call. This CDR3 region has 17 residues. Germline V CDR1 and CDR2: SGHRS, YFSETQ. The CDR3 protein is CASSFVPGQGLNTEAFF. Filled out from reference TRBV5-1 and TRBJ1-1, the complete variable domain reads KAGVTQTPRYLIKTRGQQVTLSCSPISGHRSVSWYQQTPGQGLQFLFEYFSETQRNKGNFPGRFSGRQFSNSRSEMNVSTLELGDSALYLCASSFVPGQGLNTEAFFGQGTRLTVV.

V is TRBV5-1 and J is TRBJ2-7; TCRdb names TRBD2, which stays unverified in the absence of DNA. Germline V gene data show CDR1 as SGHRS and CDR2 as YFSETQ. The CDR3 has 15 amino acids. The CDR3 spells CASSFAGLAGDEQYF.

The chain carries TRBV11-3 and TRBJ2-1; TCRdb selects TRBD2, and the lack of DNA leaves this call unchecked. This CDR3 has 15 amino acids. CDR1 is SGHNT, CDR2 YENEEA, per germline. This CDR3 is CASSLVGTSRGEQFF.

The V and J genes are TRBV19 and TRBJ2-3; the D call of TRBD2 rests on TCRdb alone, since no DNA is present to check it. CDR3 length equals 13 residues. CDR1 and CDR2 (germline): LNHDA, SQIVND (reference sequence). The CDR3 is CASTGRGRDTQYF.

This chain connects TRBV3-1 to TRBJ2-7; TCRdb names TRBD1, which stays unverified in the absence of DNA. CDR1 is LGHDT and CDR2 is YNNKEL in the germline V gene (reference sequence). The CDR3 loop spans 16 amino acids. This CDR3 is CASSHPPRTGVYEQYF.

The rearrangement uses TRBV28 and TRBJ2-1. CDR1 and CDR2 from the germline V gene are MDHEN and SYDVKM. The CDR3 runs to 16 residues. CDR3 protein: CASSSTEPPKPNEQFF.

The CDR3 is CASSLGTESYYEQYF. V gene TRBV28 combines with J gene TRBJ2-7; as DNA is missing, the TRBD1 call by TCRdb cannot be tested. This CDR3 is built from 15 residues. Germline V lookup: CDR1 MDHEN, CDR2 SYDVKM.

This chain links TRBV29-1 with TRBJ2-1. The CDR3 runs to 13 residues. Germline lookup yields CDR1 SQVTM and CDR2 ANQGSEA. CDR3 sequence reads: CSVGGRTYNEQFF.

The chain carries TRBV6-6 and TRBJ2-3; TCRdb proposes TRBD2, but this gene call is untestable without DNA. CDR1 is MNHNY and CDR2 is SVGAGI in the germline V gene (reference sequence). The CDR3 length is 16 residues. The chain's CDR3 is CASQLGGGPLTDTQYF.

J is TRBJ2-7 and V is TRBV6-6. The CDR3 loop spans 14 amino acids. CDR1 MNHNY and CDR2 SVGAGI come from the germline V gene (reference sequence). CDR3 region: CASSLRVASYEQYF.

V is TRBV28 and J is TRBJ1-1; no DNA is available, so the TRBD1 call from TCRdb remains unchecked. In germline, CDR1 is MDHEN, CDR2 SYDVKM. CDR3 length: 14 amino acids. The CDR3 spells CASSWDRGWTEAFF.

By frequency, this clonotype registers medium-sized. The CDR3: CASSLLAEGSHNEQFF. The V and J genes are TRBV6-2 or TRBV6-3 and TRBJ2-1; TCRdb proposes TRBD2, but this gene call is untestable without DNA. Germline values: CDR1 MNHEY, CDR2 SVGEGT. This CDR3 comprises 16 residues.

The V gene is TRBV30, the J gene TRBJ2-7; TCRdb's D gene call, TRBD1, goes unchecked for lack of DNA. This CDR3 region has 15 residues. The germline CDR1 and CDR2 sequences are GTSNPN and SVGIG (reference sequence). The CDR3 sequence: CAWSPPGYSTYEQYF. The entire variable domain, with the rest obtained from reference TRBV30 and TRBJ2-7, is as follows: SQTIHQWPATLVQPVGSPLSLECTVEGTSNPNLYWYRQAAGRGLQLLFYSVGIGQISSEVPQNLSASRPQDRQFILSSKKLLLSDSGFYLCAWSPPGYSTYEQYFGPGTRLTVT.

CDR3 amino acids: CSARTWTGYYEQYF. This sequence joins TRBV20-1 and TRBJ2-7; TCRdb reports TRBD1, a call that lacks DNA to check it against. In germline, CDR1 is DFQATT, CDR2 SNEGSKA (reference sequence). The CDR3 extends over 14 amino acids.